The 17 T cell receptor beta chains reported below all come from one sample, sequenced in a study of technical replicates of blood from several donors. Repertoires were generated with immunoSEQ multiplex PCR, while TCRdb's copy carries only in-frame clones and drops some. Of around 69,000 clones listed, about 86% are singletons. Sample: PBMCs. These receptors were collected from a human donor in good health. Some clones in this sample may be carry-over from other donors' samples.

The V gene is TRBV19, the J gene TRBJ1-5; TRBD1 matches at 7 bases. V dropped 3 bases and J dropped 6; count of bases not matched to a gene: 5. The CDR3 spans 14 residues. Germline-derived CDR1 and CDR2 are LNHDA and SQIVND (reference sequence). DNA for the CDR3: TGTGCCAGTAGTATTTCAGGGGGTGGTCAGCCCCAGCATTTT. Its translation is CASSISGGGQPQHF.

The V gene is TRBV4-2, the J gene TRBJ2-1; 10 nucleotides agree with TRBD2. CDR3 length: 18 amino acids. J lost 0 bases, V lost 0 bases, and 5 bases had no gene match. The V gene's germline CDR1 is LGHNA and CDR2 YNFKEQ. CDR3 region: CASSQDWSGGGSYNEQFF. CDR3 bases: TGTGCCAGCAGCCAAGATTGGAGCGGGGGGGGCTCCTACAATGAGCAGTTCTTC.

The gene calls are TRBV7-6 and TRBJ1-5; D might be TRBD1 (6 bases). Trimming stripped 5 bases from V and 7 bases from J, with 12 bases between. Germline CDR1 SGHVS, CDR2 FNYEAQ. The CDR3 consists of 13 residues. The CDR3 sequence: CASSLQRGQPQHF. Written as DNA, the CDR3 is TGTGCCAGCAGCCTTCAGAGGGGGCAGCCCCAGCATTTT.

The chain employs TRBV7-2 and TRBJ2-7; 7 bases are a match to TRBD1. The V segment lost 5 bases and the J segment 2 bases; nucleotides outside the gene matches: 9. CDR3 length: 15 amino acids. The germline V gene encodes CDR1 SGHTA and CDR2 FQGNSA. DNA of the CDR3: TGTGCCAGCAGCAAGGCCGGGACAGTGCCCTACGAGCAGTACTTC. As protein: CASSKAGTVPYEQYF. Full variable domain (remainder filled in from reference TRBV7-2 and TRBJ2-7): GAGVSQSPSNKVTEKGKDVELRCDPISGHTALYWYRQSLGQGLEFLIYFQGNSAPDKSGLPSDRFSAERTGGSVSTLTIQRTQQEDSAVYLCASSKAGTVPYEQYFGPGTRLTVT.

This chain links TRBV7-2 with TRBJ1-2; D might be TRBD1 (5 bases). Trimming pared 4 bases from V and 2 bases from J, leaving 8 bases between. The CDR3 extends over 13 amino acids. Germline-derived CDR1 and CDR2 are SGHTA and FQGNSA. In DNA, the CDR3 is TGTGCCAGCAGCTCGGGGGTAAACTATGGCTACACCTTC. Its translation: CASSSGVNYGYTF.

This chain joins TRBV14 and TRBJ2-7, with D possibly TRBD2 on 6 matching bases. This CDR3 region has 13 residues. Deletions cut 1 base from V and 6 bases from J, with 10 bases between. Germline-derived CDR1 and CDR2 are SGHDN and FVKESK. The CDR3 is CASSQVMGGEQYF. In DNA form, the CDR3 reads TGTGCCAGCAGCCAAGTCATGGGAGGCGAGCAGTACTTC. The complete variable domain, with remaining parts taken from reference TRBV14 and TRBJ2-7, reads EAGVTQFPSHSVIEKGQTVTLRCDPISGHDNLYWYRRVMGKEIKFLLHFVKESKQDESGMPNNRFLAERTGGTYSTLKVQPAELEDSGVYFCASSQVMGGEQYFGPGTRLTVT.

The rearrangement links TRBV4-1 to TRBJ2-4; 8 bases map to TRBD1. Germline trimming cut 4 bases from V and 4 bases from J; bases unmatched to any gene: 9. The CDR3 has 16 residues. Germline CDR1 and CDR2: MGHRA and YSYEKL. The chain's CDR3 is CASSPAGGVGKNIQYF. In nucleotides, the CDR3 is TGCGCCAGCAGCCCCGCAGGGGGCGTTGGTAAAAACATTCAGTACTTC.

This chain connects TRBV7-8 to TRBJ2-7, with a possible D match to TRBD2 (5 bases). This CDR3 comprises 12 residues. The germline V and J ends were trimmed by 5 bases and 4 bases, with 9 bases remaining between them. Germline lookup yields CDR1 SGHVS and CDR2 FQNEAQ. The CDR3 DNA follows: TGTGCCAGCAGCAAACAGCGGTACGAGCAGTACTTC. Translating it yields CASSKQRYEQYF.

This chain connects TRBV5-6 to TRBJ2-1; the match to TRBD2 covers 12 bases. CDR3 size: 13 residues. Germline V gives CDR1 SGHDT, CDR2 YYEEEE. The ends lost 7 bases at V and 6 bases at J; junction bases unmatched: 2. CDR3 nucleotides: TGTGCCAGCGGACTAGCGGGGCTCAATGAGCAGTTCTTC. Its translation is CASGLAGLNEQFF.

The chain carries TRBV5-1 and TRBJ2-2; 13 bases line up with TRBD2. Germline values: CDR1 SGHRS, CDR2 YFSETQ. J gave up 5 bases and V 4 bases, and 14 bases lay outside the gene matches. The CDR3 has 19 residues. The CDR3 DNA is TGCGCCAGCAGCGCAAAAGGACTAGCGGGAGCGGGCTGGACCGGGGAGCTGTTTTTT. It codes for CASSAKGLAGAGWTGELFF.

This chain connects TRBV30 to TRBJ2-7, with 7 bases that match TRBD1. This CDR3 spans 14 amino acids. The junction had 7 bases not matched to a gene; V was cut back by 2 bases and J by 3 bases. CDR1 is GTSNPN, CDR2 SVGIG, per germline (reference sequence). In DNA, the CDR3 is TGTGCCTGGAGTAACAGGGGAACCGTCTACGAGCAGTACTTC. This sequence encodes CAWSNRGTVYEQYF. The variable domain in full, with the rest retrieved from reference TRBV30 and TRBJ2-7, is SQTIHQWPATLVQPVGSPLSLECTVEGTSNPNLYWYRQAAGRGLQLLFYSVGIGQISSEVPQNLSASRPQDRQFILSSKKLLLSDSGFYLCAWSNRGTVYEQYFGPGTRLTVT.

CDR3 DNA sequence: TGTGCCAGCAGCGTTATCGGGGGGCCCCAAGAGACCCAGTACTTC. It encodes CASSVIGGPQETQYF. The chain joins TRBV9 to TRBJ2-5, with D tentatively TRBD2 (7 bases). The ends were cut back, 2 bases at V and 1 base at J, with 12 bases in the middle. The germline V gene encodes CDR1 SGDLS and CDR2 YYNGEE. CDR3 size: 15 residues.

V is TRBV19 and J is TRBJ1-6; 7 bases match TRBD1. This CDR3 region has 16 residues. Trimming cost V 5 bases and J 1 base; bases outside gene matches: 5. Germline loops: CDR1 LNHDA, CDR2 SQIVND (reference sequence). CDR3 DNA: TGTGCCAGTAGTCCTGAGGACAGGTCCTATAATTCACCCCTCCACTTT. Amino acid sequence: CASSPEDRSYNSPLHF.

The chain recombines TRBV6-5 with TRBJ1-5; no firm D call. V shed 8 bases and J shed 4 bases, with 9 bases lying between them. Germline CDR1 reads MNHEY; CDR2 reads SVGAGI. The CDR3 is 12 amino acids. The CDR3 region is CASSQSNQPQHF. Here the CDR3 DNA reads TGTGCCAGCTCACAGAGTAATCAGCCCCAGCATTTT.

V gene TRBV4-3 combines with J gene TRBJ2-6; 7 bases fit TRBD1. Germline CDR1 reads LGHNA; CDR2 reads YSLEER. V was pared by 4 bases and J by 4 bases, with 7 bases of the junction left unmatched. CDR3 length: 16 amino acids. The CDR3 here is CASSPLQGRGANVLTF. For the CDR3, the DNA is TGCGCCAGCAGCCCTCTACAGGGGCGGGGGGCCAACGTCCTGACTTTC.

The rearrangement links TRBV27 to TRBJ2-3; D ambiguous. Germline V gene sequence: CDR1 MNHEY, CDR2 SMNVEV (reference sequence). The length of the CDR3 is 13 residues. The ends were cut back, 4 bases at V and 2 bases at J, with 7 bases in the middle. CDR3 amino acids: CASSSYDTDTQYF. The CDR3 bases are TGTGCCAGCAGTTCCTACGACACAGATACGCAGTATTTT.

V is TRBV5-1 and J is TRBJ1-3, with D maybe TRBD1 (5 bases). The ends were cut back, 0 bases at V and 4 bases at J, with 14 bases in the middle. This CDR3 has 16 amino acids. Germline V CDR1 and CDR2: SGHRS, YFSETQ. The CDR3: CASSLGGTAGGNTIYF. CDR3 bases: TGCGCCAGCAGCTTGGGTGGGACGGCGGGAGGAAACACCATATATTTT.